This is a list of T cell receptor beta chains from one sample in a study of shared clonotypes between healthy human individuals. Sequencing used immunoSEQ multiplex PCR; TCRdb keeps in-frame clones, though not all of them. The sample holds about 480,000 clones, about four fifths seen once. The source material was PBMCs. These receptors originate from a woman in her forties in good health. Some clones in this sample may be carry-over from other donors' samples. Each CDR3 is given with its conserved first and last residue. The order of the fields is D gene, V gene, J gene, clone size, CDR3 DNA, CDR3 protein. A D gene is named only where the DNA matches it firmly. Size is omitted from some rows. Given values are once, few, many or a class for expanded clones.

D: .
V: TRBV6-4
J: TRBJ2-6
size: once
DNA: TGTGCCAGCAGCGAGGGGTCTGGGGCCAACGTCCTGACTTTC
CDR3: CASSEGSGANVLTF

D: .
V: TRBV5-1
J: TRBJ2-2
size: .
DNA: TGCGCCAGCAGCTTGGTGCTTATGAACACCGGGGAGCTGTTTTTT
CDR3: CASSLVLMNTGELFF

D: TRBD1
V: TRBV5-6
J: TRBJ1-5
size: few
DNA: TGTGCCAGCAGCAGCCGGACAGGGGGCTTGGGCCAGCCCCAGCATTTT
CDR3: CASSSRTGGLGQPQHF

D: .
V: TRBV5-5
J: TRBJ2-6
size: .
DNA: TGTGCCAGCAAGACCCCTTTCCCTTTGGGAGCCTCTGGGGCCAACGTCCTGACTTTC
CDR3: CASKTPFPLGASGANVLTF

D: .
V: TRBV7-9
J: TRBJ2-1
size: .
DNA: TGTGCCAGCAGCTTGAATGGACAATACAATGAGCAGTTCTTC
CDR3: CASSLNGQYNEQFF

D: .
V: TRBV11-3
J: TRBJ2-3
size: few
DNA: TGTGCCAGCAGCTTAGGTTGGAGGGCCGACTCGGATACGCAGTATTTT
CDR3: CASSLGWRADSDTQYF

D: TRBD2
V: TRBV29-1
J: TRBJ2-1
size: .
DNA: TGCAGCTCCGAACAGACTAGCGGGAGGATAGATGAGCAGTTCTTC
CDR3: CSSEQTSGRIDEQFF

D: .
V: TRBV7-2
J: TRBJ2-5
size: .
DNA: TGTGCCAGCAGCGGAGGGGGGGCCCAAGAGACCCAGTACTTC
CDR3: CASSGGGAQETQYF

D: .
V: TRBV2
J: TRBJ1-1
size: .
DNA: TGTGCCAGCATCAGAGCAGTGAACACTGAAGCTTTCTTT
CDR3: CASIRAVNTEAFF

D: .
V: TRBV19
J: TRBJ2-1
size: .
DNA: TGTGCCAGTAGTATAGGACAGGGAGGTCCGTTCTTC
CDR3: CASSIGQGGPFF

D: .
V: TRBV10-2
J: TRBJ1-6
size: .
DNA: TGCGCCAGCAGCGAACAGAGTAATTCACCCCTCCACTTT
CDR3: CASSEQSNSPLHF

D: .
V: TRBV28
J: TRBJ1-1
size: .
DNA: TGTGCCAGCAGTTTACCCCTCGGGACAACTGAAGCTTTCTTT
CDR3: CASSLPLGTTEAFF

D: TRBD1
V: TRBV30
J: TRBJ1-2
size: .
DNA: TGTGCCTGGAGGCCGGGACAGCTCTTTTATGGCTACACCTTC
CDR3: CAWRPGQLFYGYTF

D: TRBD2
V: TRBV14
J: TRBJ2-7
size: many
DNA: TGTGCCAGCAGCCAAAAAAGACTAGCGGGAGTGAGCGAGCAGTACTTC
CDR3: CASSQKRLAGVSEQYF

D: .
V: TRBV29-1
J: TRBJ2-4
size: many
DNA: TGCAGCGTGACCGACGCGGAGCGTGTTCAGTACTTC
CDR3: CSVTDAERVQYF

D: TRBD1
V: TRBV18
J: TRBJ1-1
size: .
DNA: TGTGCCAGCTCTCAACAGGGGGTGAACACTGAAGCTTTCTTT
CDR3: CASSQQGVNTEAFF

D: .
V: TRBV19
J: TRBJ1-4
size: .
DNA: TGTGCCAGTAGTATTCTGGGGGCCCCGACAACTAATGAAAAACTGTTTTTT
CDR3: CASSILGAPTTNEKLFF

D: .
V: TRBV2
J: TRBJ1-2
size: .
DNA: TGTGCCAGCAGTGACGCCCCCCGGCCAGGGGCCATTAACTATGGCTACACCTTC
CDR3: CASSDAPRPGAINYGYTF

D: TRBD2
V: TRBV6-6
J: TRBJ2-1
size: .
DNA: TGTGCCAGCAGCCCTAGCGGGAGCTCCTACAATGAGCAGTTCTTC
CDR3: CASSPSGSSYNEQFF

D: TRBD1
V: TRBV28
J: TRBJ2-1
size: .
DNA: TGTGCCAGCACCCCGACAGGGTCGGATTGGTTCTTC
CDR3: CASTPTGSDWFF

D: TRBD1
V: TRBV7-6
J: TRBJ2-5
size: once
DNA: TGTGCCAGCAGCGGAACGACAGGGCAGGCGGCGACCCAGTACTTC
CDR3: CASSGTTGQAATQYF

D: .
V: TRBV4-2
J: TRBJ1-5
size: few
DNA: TGTGCCAGCAGCCAAGAGGTGGGGGCAGGGCTTCAGCCCCAGCATTTT
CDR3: CASSQEVGAGLQPQHF

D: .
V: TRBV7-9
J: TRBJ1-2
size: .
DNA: TGTGCCGTACCCAATGGGACGGTGGATGGCTACACCTTC
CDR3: CAVPNGTVDGYTF

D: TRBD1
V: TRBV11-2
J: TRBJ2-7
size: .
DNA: TGTGCCAGCAGCGTGCACGACAGGGAGTACGAGCAGTACTTC
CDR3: CASSVHDREYEQYF

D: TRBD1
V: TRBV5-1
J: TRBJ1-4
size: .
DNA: TGCGCCAGCAGCCCCGGGACAGTTAATGAAAAACTGTTTTTT
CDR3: CASSPGTVNEKLFF

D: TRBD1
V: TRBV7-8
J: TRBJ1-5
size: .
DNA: TGTGCCAGCAGCAAAGACAGGGTCGGAGCCCAGCCCCAGCATTTT
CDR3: CASSKDRVGAQPQHF

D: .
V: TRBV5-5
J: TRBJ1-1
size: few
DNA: TGTGCCAGCAGCGCCGGGGTCCAAAGGAGCGCTGAAGCTTTCTTT
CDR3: CASSAGVQRSAEAFF

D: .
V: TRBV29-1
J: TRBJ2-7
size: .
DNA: TGCAGCGTTGAGCCAGGGGACTCCTACGAGCAGTACTTC
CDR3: CSVEPGDSYEQYF

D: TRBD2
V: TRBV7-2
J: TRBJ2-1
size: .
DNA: TGTGCCAGCAGCTTAGGGGGGGTGGGACTAGCCGATGAGCAGTTCTTC
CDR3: CASSLGGVGLADEQFF

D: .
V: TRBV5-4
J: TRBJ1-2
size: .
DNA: TGTGCCAGCAGCACCCAGGAGGAAAGTTACTATGGAGGCTACACCTTC
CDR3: CASSTQEESYYGGYTF

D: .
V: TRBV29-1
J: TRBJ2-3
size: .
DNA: TGCAGCGCGAGTACACAGAACACAGATACGCAGTATTTT
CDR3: CSASTQNTDTQYF

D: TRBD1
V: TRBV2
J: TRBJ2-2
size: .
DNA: TGTGCCACAAGTGGGGCCGACAGGGGCACCGGGGAGCTGTTTTTT
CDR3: CATSGADRGTGELFF

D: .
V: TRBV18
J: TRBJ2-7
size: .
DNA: TGTGCCAGCTCACCACCACTTGGTATTAGTTGGTACTTC
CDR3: CASSPPLGISWYF

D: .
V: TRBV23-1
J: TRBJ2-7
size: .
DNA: TGCGCCAGCAGTGTCCCTCCCGAGCAGTACTTC
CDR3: CASSVPPEQYF

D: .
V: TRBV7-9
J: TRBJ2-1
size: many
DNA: TGTGCCAGCAGCTTAGCCTTGGCGGGCTCCTACAATGAGCAGTTCTTC
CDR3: CASSLALAGSYNEQFF

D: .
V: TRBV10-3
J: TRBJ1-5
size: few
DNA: TGTGCCATTCAGGGACGAGGAGATCAGCCCCAGCATTTT
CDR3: CAIQGRGDQPQHF

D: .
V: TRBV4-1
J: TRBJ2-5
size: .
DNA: TGCGCCAGCAGCCAAACGGTAGGGGAGACCCAGTACTTC
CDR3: CASSQTVGETQYF

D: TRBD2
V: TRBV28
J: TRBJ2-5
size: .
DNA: TGTGCCAAACCCACGGGGCGACTAGCGGTTGACGAGACCCAGTACTTC
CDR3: CAKPTGRLAVDETQYF

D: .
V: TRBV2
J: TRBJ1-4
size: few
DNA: TGTGCCAGCAGTGAGGTCAGGGCAGCTGAAAAACTGTTTTTT
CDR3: CASSEVRAAEKLFF

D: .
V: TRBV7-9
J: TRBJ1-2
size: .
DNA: TGTGCCAGCAGCTTGGCCCGTGTGGCGGTCGGCTATGGCTACACCTTC
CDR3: CASSLARVAVGYGYTF

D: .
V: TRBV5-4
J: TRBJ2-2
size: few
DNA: TGTGCCAGCAGCTCGGGTAACACCGGGGAGCTGTTTTTT
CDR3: CASSSGNTGELFF

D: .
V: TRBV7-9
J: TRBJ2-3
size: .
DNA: TGTGCCAGCAGCTTTCAGGGTGGCACAGATACGCAGTATTTT
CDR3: CASSFQGGTDTQYF

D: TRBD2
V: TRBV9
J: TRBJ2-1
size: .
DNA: TGTGCCAGCAGCACTTCTAGCGGGAGGACGAATGAGCAGTTCTTC
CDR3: CASSTSSGRTNEQFF

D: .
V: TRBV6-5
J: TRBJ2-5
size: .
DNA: TGTGCCAGCAGGACAGAAGAGACCCAGTACTTC
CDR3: CASRTEETQYF

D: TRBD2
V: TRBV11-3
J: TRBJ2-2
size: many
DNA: TGTGCCAGCAGCTCCTCAGCGAGCGGGGAGAACACCGGGGAGCTGTTTTTT
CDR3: CASSSSASGENTGELFF

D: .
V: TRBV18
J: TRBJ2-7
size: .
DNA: TGTGCCAGCTCACCACCCGCAGGGGCTGGCGAGCAGTACTTC
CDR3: CASSPPAGAGEQYF

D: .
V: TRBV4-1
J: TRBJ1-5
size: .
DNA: TGCGCCAGCAGCCAAGTTTCAGGGTGGAATCAGCCCCAGCATTTT
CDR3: CASSQVSGWNQPQHF

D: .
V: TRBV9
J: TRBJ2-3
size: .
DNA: TGTGCCAGCAGCGTGACAGGTCGGTCAACAGATACGCAGTATTTT
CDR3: CASSVTGRSTDTQYF

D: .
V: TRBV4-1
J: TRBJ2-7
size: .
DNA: TGCGCCAGCAGCCAAGATGAGGGAAGGGACGAGCAGTACTTC
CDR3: CASSQDEGRDEQYF

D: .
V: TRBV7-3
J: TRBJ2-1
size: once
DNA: TGTGCCAGCAGCTTGACTCCCCTACCGGCGTCCTACAATGAGCAGTTCTTC
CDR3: CASSLTPLPASYNEQFF

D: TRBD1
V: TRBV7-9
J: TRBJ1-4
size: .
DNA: TGTGCCAGCAGCTGGGTGACAGGGGGGAATGAAAAACTGTTTTTT
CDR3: CASSWVTGGNEKLFF

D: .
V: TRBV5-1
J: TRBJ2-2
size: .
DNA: TGCGCCAGCAGGAGGGGAATGCCGAACACCGGGGAGCTGTTTTTT
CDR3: CASRRGMPNTGELFF

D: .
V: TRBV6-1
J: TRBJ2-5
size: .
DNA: TGTGCCAGCAGGGGGTGGACAGTAAAAGAGACCCAGTACTTC
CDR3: CASRGWTVKETQYF

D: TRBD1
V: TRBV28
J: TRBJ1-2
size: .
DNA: TGTGCCAGCAAGCAGGGACAGGATTCCTATGGCTACACCTTC
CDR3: CASKQGQDSYGYTF

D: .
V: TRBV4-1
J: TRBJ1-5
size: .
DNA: TGCGCCAGCAGCCAAGATAACCGGGGGCTAAGCAATCAGCCCCAGCATTTT
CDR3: CASSQDNRGLSNQPQHF

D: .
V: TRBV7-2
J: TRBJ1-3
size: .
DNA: TGTGCCAGCAGCTCCTTACCTGGAAACACCATATATTTT
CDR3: CASSSLPGNTIYF

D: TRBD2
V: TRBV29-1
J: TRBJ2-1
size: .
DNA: TGCAGCGTTGGGCGGACTAGCGGAAACAATGAGCAGTTCTTC
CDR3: CSVGRTSGNNEQFF